The sequence of this TCR beta chain was determined in a study of blood T cell repertoires in COVID-19. Study-wide context: PBMCs, B-cell-depleted T cells, or T cells were the source of the cDNA or gDNA that made up the material.

TCRdb keeps only in-frame clones here, not all; method: immunoSEQ multiplex PCR. The sample contains fewer than 60,000 clones, roughly 93% of which appear only once. CDR3 length: 14 amino acids. From germline, CDR1 is SGHRS and CDR2 YFSETQ. V dropped 2 bases and J dropped 5; count of bases not matched to a gene: 6. The chain couples TRBV5-1 to TRBJ2-7; 8 nucleotides line up with TRBD1. The sequenced sample was peripheral blood. This TCR was sampled from a man aged 55 to 70 with COVID-19, enrolled during active disease. Here the CDR3 reads CASSLGQGSNEQYF. For the CDR3, the DNA is TGCGCCAGCAGCTTAGGACAGGGTAGTAACGAGCAGTACTTC.